One sample yielded the 6 T cell receptor beta chains listed below, sequenced in a study of blood T cell repertoires in COVID-19. Method: immunoSEQ multiplex PCR; TCRdb's copy keeps in-frame clones and lacks some. The sample shows 300,000 to 400,000 clones, approximately 86% of them seen only once. The sequenced sample consisted of PBMCs or T cells enriched from blood (not recorded which). These receptors all stem from a woman aged 40 to 50 with acute COVID-19.

V is TRBV7-9 and J is TRBJ1-2; 10 bases align to TRBD1. This CDR3 has 14 residues. Germline V gene lookup returns CDR1 SEHNR and CDR2 FQNEAQ (reference sequence). The ends lost 2 bases at V and 6 bases at J; junction bases unmatched: 3. The CDR3 reads CASSLLGQGDGYTF. As DNA, the CDR3 is TGTGCCAGCAGCTTACTCGGACAGGGGGATGGCTACACCTTC.

CDR3 residues: CASSSRTANTGNTIYF. CDR3 DNA: TGTGCCAGCAGCTCGAGGACAGCCAACACTGGAAACACCATATATTTT. The chain carries TRBV11-1 and TRBJ1-3; D is perhaps TRBD1 (6 bases). V dropped 4 bases and J dropped 2 bases, with 15 bases sitting between them. This CDR3 contains 16 residues. Germline V gives CDR1 SGHAT, CDR2 FQDESV (reference sequence).

This clone was observed a single time. The CDR3 DNA sequence: TGTGCCAGCAGCTTACAGGGTTTGGTCTCTGAAGCTTTCTTT. Translating it yields CASSLQGLVSEAFF. The chain joins TRBV7-2 to TRBJ1-1, with D tentatively TRBD1 (5 bases). The V end was cut by 2 bases, the J end by 6 bases, with 13 bases between. Germline lookup yields CDR1 SGHTA and CDR2 FQGNSA. The CDR3 loop spans 14 amino acids. The full variable domain, completed using reference TRBV7-2 and TRBJ1-1, is GAGVSQSPSNKVTEKGKDVELRCDPISGHTALYWYRQSLGQGLEFLIYFQGNSAPDKSGLPSDRFSAERTGGSVSTLTIQRTQQEDSAVYLCASSLQGLVSEAFFGQGTRLTVV.

The chain carries TRBV6-2 or TRBV6-3 and TRBJ2-2, with a weak D call TRBD1 (6 bases). The V and J ends lost 5 bases and 1 base respectively, with 11 bases between them. The CDR3 runs 15 residues. The germline gives CDR1 MNHEY, CDR2 SVGEGT. The CDR3 region has the DNA TGTGCCAGCAGTCTCGAGACAGGGAACACCGGGGAGCTGTTTTTT. It is translated as CASSLETGNTGELFF.

The chain employs TRBV5-4 and TRBJ2-4; 15 positions agree with TRBD2. Trimming cost V 3 bases and J 7 bases; bases outside gene matches: 11. There are 18 residues in the CDR3. Germline V CDR1 and CDR2: SGHNT, YYREEE (reference sequence). The CDR3 nucleotides read TGTGCCAGCAGCTCCGGGACTAGCGGGGGGCCAAGGAGTAACATTCAGTACTTC. Protein: CASSSGTSGGPRSNIQYF.

The gene calls are TRBV23-1 and TRBJ2-2; 10 nucleotides agree with TRBD1. TRBV23-1 is an ORF, with its function uncertain. This CDR3 spans 18 amino acids. Germline trimming cut 5 bases from V and 2 bases from J; bases unmatched to any gene: 11. This CDR3 reads CASSRGTGDSENTGELFF. The CDR3 DNA reads TGCGCCAGCAGTAGAGGGACAGGGGACTCAGAAAACACCGGGGAGCTGTTTTTT.